Described below is a single T cell receptor beta chain sequence and its context. This record belongs to a study of blood T cell repertoires in COVID-19. In germline, CDR1 is SNHLY, CDR2 FYNNEI. This CDR3 contains 13 residues. V gave up 9 bases and J gave up 8 bases, with 16 bases separating them. The repertoire was sequenced with immunoSEQ multiplex PCR; TCRdb's copy has only in-frame clones and lacks some. Among about 150,000 clones listed, about nine tenths were seen once. This sequence originates from a woman aged 55-70 years with active or convalescent COVID-19. The J gene is TRBJ1-4, the V gene TRBV2; a possible D gene is TRBD1 (6 bases). Input material: peripheral blood. In DNA, the CDR3 is TGTGCCAGTTGTACGCAGGGGAAAGAAAAACTGTTTTTT. It is translated as CASCTQGKEKLFF.